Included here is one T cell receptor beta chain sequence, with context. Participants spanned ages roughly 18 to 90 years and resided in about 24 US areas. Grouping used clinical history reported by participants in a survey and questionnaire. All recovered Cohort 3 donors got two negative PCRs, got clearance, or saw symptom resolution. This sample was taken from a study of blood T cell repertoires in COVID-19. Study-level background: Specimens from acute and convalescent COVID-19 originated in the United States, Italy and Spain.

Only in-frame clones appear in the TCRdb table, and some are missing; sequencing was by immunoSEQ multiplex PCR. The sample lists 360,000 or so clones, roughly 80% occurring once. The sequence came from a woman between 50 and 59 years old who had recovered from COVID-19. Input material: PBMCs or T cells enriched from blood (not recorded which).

CDR3: CASSQDRPYEQFF. The CDR3 bases are TGTGCCAGCAGCCAAGATCGTCCCTATGAGCAGTTCTTC. The genes are TRBV4-2 and TRBJ2-1; D is uncertain. V shed 0 bases and J shed 8 bases, with 8 bases lying between them. Germline V gene lookup returns CDR1 LGHNA and CDR2 YNFKEQ. The CDR3 has 13 amino acids.